This T cell receptor (beta chain) is drawn from a study of T cell repertoires in cytomegalovirus infection. Using its own MiXCR run on the reads, TCRdb lists one record per CDR3 protein. The sample records more than 150,000 distinct CDR3 sequences, around 20% being singletons. This CDR3 contains 14 residues. Germline CDR1 and CDR2: KGHSH and LQKENI. With 2 bases removed from V and 3 bases from J, the gap between germline ends came to 7 bases. This clonotype was seen many times. Sequenced sample: PBMCs. This TCR came from a human donor in good health (CMV status not recorded). Some clones in this sample may be carry-over from other donors' samples. The chain combines TRBV18 with TRBJ2-2; D uncertain. CDR3 amino acids: CASSPGIHTGELFF. The CDR3 DNA sequence: TGTGCCAGCTCACCAGGAATCCACACCGGGGAGCTGTTTTTT. Variable domain in full (rest from reference TRBV18 and TRBJ2-2): NAGVMQNPRHLVRRRGQEARLRCSPMKGHSHVYWYRQLPEEGLKFMVYLQKENIIDESGMPKERFSAEFPKEGPSILRIQQVVRGDSAAYFCASSPGIHTGELFFGEGSRLTVL.